These 15 T cell receptor beta chains came from one sample sequenced in a study of technical replicates of blood from four donors. The method was immunoSEQ multiplex PCR; TCRdb's version includes in-frame clones alone and lacks a portion of them. The table has under 85,000 clones, approximately 86% seen once. The specimen sequenced was PBMCs. These receptors came from a human donor in good health. Some clones in this sample may be carry-over from other donors' samples.

Only a few counts were recorded for this clone. This chain links TRBV5-1 with TRBJ1-2; TRBD1 aligns across 11 bases. Germline lookup yields CDR1 SGHRS and CDR2 YFSETQ. V lost 1 base and J lost 4; bases outside the gene matches: 9. The CDR3 has 17 amino acids. The CDR3 is CASSLTRTGGESYGYTF. CDR3 in DNA: TGCGCCAGCAGCTTGACCCGGACAGGGGGCGAGAGCTATGGCTACACCTTC.

The chain combines TRBV6-5 with TRBJ1-5; D perhaps matches TRBD1 (6 bases). The CDR3 runs 15 residues. The germline CDR1 and CDR2 sequences are MNHEY and SVGAGI. V lost 6 bases to trimming and J lost 3 bases, with 15 bases between them. As DNA, the CDR3 is TGTGCCAGCAGGTTTCACAGGGATCCCAATCAGCCCCAGCATTTT. This encodes CASRFHRDPNQPQHF.

The CDR3 is CAMGQYSNQPQHF. CDR3 DNA sequence: TGTGCCATGGGACAATATAGCAATCAGCCCCAGCATTTT. The J gene is TRBJ1-5, the V gene TRBV30; the D gene is possibly TRBD1 (6 bases). This CDR3 is 13 amino acids long. From germline, CDR1 is GTSNPN and CDR2 SVGIG (reference sequence). With 8 bases removed from V and 0 bases from J, the gap between germline ends came to 11 bases.

V and J are TRBV30 and TRBJ2-5; 8 nucleotides line up with TRBD2. This CDR3 has 17 residues. J was trimmed by 5 bases and V by 0 bases; bases with no gene match: 14. CDR1 is GTSNPN and CDR2 is SVGIG in the germline V gene (reference sequence). For the CDR3, the DNA is TGTGCCTGGAGTGTACGGGGTAGCGGGACGAGCGGGGAGACCCAGTACTTC. This sequence encodes CAWSVRGSGTSGETQYF.

J is TRBJ1-2 and V is TRBV29-1; TRBD1 might be the D (6 bases). This CDR3 spans 11 amino acids. Germline CDR1 and CDR2: SQVTM and ANQGSEA. V was cut by 6 bases and J by 10 bases, with 15 bases left in between. The CDR3 sequence is CSVPAAGVYTF. The CDR3 DNA is TGCAGCGTCCCGGCGGCAGGGGTCTACACCTTC.

The chain carries TRBV19 and TRBJ2-5; TRBD1 agrees at 7 bases. The germline gives CDR1 LNHDA, CDR2 SQIVND (reference sequence). V was clipped by 4 bases and J by 2 bases; unmatched bases: 7. The CDR3 is 15 amino acids. CDR3 protein: CASSTGTATQETQYF. As DNA, the CDR3 is TGTGCCAGTAGTACCGGGACAGCTACACAAGAGACCCAGTACTTC.

The rearrangement uses TRBV6-5 and TRBJ1-3; the match to TRBD1 covers 8 bases. Germline trimming cut 6 bases from V and 4 bases from J; bases unmatched to any gene: 8. CDR3 length equals 15 residues. CDR1 is MNHEY and CDR2 is SVGAGI in the germline V gene. The CDR3 nucleotides are TGTGCCAGCAGCCGACGACAGGGGTCAGGAAACACCATATATTTT. Translation: CASSRRQGSGNTIYF.

This sequence joins TRBV4-2 and TRBJ1-1; no definite D call. Germline V gene data show CDR1 as LGHNA and CDR2 as YNFKEQ. CDR3 length: 14 residues. Trimming shortened V by 4 bases and J by 4 bases, and 13 bases separated the two germline ends. The CDR3: CASSLQSGSTEAFF. The CDR3 DNA reads TGTGCCAGCAGCCTCCAGTCGGGGTCCACTGAAGCTTTCTTT.

This clone was counted a few times. The chain carries TRBV19 and TRBJ1-5, with 10 bases lining up with TRBD1. Germline V gene data show CDR1 as LNHDA and CDR2 as SQIVND (reference sequence). The CDR3 is made up of 13 amino acids. V lost 7 bases to trimming and J lost 7 bases; unmatched junction nucleotides: 4. The CDR3 nucleotides read TGTGCCAGTAAAGGGACAGGGGTACAGCCCCAGCATTTT. Protein: CASKGTGVQPQHF.

The V call is TRBV2, the J call TRBJ2-5; the match to TRBD1 covers 9 bases. V lost 5 bases and J lost 7; bases outside the gene matches: 5. Germline values: CDR1 SNHLY, CDR2 FYNNEI. The CDR3 totals 13 residues. Here the CDR3 reads CASSRDRDSTQYF. CDR3 DNA sequence: TGTGCCAGCAGTAGGGACAGGGATTCGACCCAGTACTTC.

V usage is TRBV7-9 and J usage is TRBJ1-5; D possibly corresponds to TRBD1 (5 bases). The CDR3 contains 14 residues. Germline V lookup: CDR1 SEHNR, CDR2 FQNEAQ (reference sequence). Between the trimmed V and J ends, which lost 5 bases and 1 base, there was a span of 9 bases. The CDR3 region is CASSTDRSNQPQHF. The CDR3 nucleotides read TGTGCCAGCAGCACTGACAGAAGCAATCAGCCCCAGCATTTT. Filled out from reference TRBV7-9 and TRBJ1-5, the complete variable domain reads DTGVSQNPRHKITKRGQNVTFRCDPISEHNRLYWYRQTLGQGPEFLTYFQNEAQLEKSRLLSDRFSAERPKGSFSTLEIQRTEQGDSAMYLCASSTDRSNQPQHFGDGTRLSIL.

CDR3 sequence (DNA): TGTGCCAGCAGCTCGGGACAGGGGATATTCTCTGGAAACACCATATATTTT. Protein product: CASSSGQGIFSGNTIYF. V and J are TRBV11-1 and TRBJ1-3, with 10 bases lining up with TRBD1. The trim removed 4 bases at V and 0 bases at J, leaving 6 bases unmatched. This CDR3 comprises 17 residues. Germline-derived CDR1 and CDR2 are SGHAT and FQDESV (reference sequence).

The chain uses TRBV4-3 and TRBJ2-1; 7 positions match TRBD2. The germline V gene encodes CDR1 LGHNA and CDR2 YSLEER. V was clipped by 5 bases and J by 2 bases; unmatched bases: 12. This CDR3 is built from 17 residues. In nucleotides, the CDR3 is TGCGCCAGCAGCTCCCGCCACGGGCGGGGGACCTACAATGAGCAGTTCTTC. It codes for CASSSRHGRGTYNEQFF.

The rearrangement uses TRBV5-4 and TRBJ2-4; 7 bases fit TRBD2. Germline CDR1 reads SGHNT; CDR2 reads YYREEE (reference sequence). CDR3 size: 16 residues. V dropped 4 bases and J dropped 0; count of bases not matched to a gene: 7. Written as DNA, the CDR3 is TGTGCCAGCAGCGATATAGCGGGTCTAGCCAAAAACATTCAGTACTTC. Translating gives CASSDIAGLAKNIQYF.

The chain has TRBV9 and TRBJ2-5, with a weak D call TRBD2 (6 bases). The CDR3 has 13 residues. The ends were cut back, 5 bases at V and 4 bases at J, with 12 bases in the middle. Germline V lookup: CDR1 SGDLS, CDR2 YYNGEE. CDR3 protein: CASSAGLAETQYF. CDR3 coding DNA: TGTGCCAGCAGTGCGGGGCTGGCAGAGACCCAGTACTTC.